This T cell receptor beta chain emerged from a study of shared clonotypes between healthy human individuals. Splitting of CD4+ cells produced CD45RA+ naive and CD45RA-negative memory subsets. The table came from immunoSEQ multiplex PCR; TCRdb's copy has only in-frame clones and leaves some out. Among more than 200,000 clones listed, approximately 65% were seen once. This CDR3 is 14 amino acids long. The germline CDR1 and CDR2 sequences are SGHRS and YFSETQ. V was trimmed by 0 bases and J by 5 bases, leaving 9 bases between them. The source of this sequence is a man aged 30-40 years in good health. This sequence joins TRBV5-1 and TRBJ1-5, with no clear D. The specimen was memory CD4+ T cells sorted from blood. Specified subset: CD45RA-negative fraction. The CDR3 reads CASSLGAEDQPQHF. The CDR3 DNA is TGCGCCAGCAGCTTGGGGGCAGAGGATCAGCCCCAGCATTTT.